Listed below are T cell receptor beta chains from one sample, sequenced in a study of CD8 T cells in Susac syndrome. Using its own MiXCR run on the immunoSEQ multiplex PCR reads, TCRdb lists one record per CDR3 protein. The sample shows hundreds of thousands of distinct CDR3 sequences, approximately 95% of them seen only once. The sample was CD4+ T cells from PBMCs. The receptors here all came from a human donor with multiple sclerosis. Each CDR3 is given with its conserved first and last residue. Fields, in order: J gene, D gene, V gene, clone size, CDR3 DNA, CDR3 protein. D genes are given only for firm matches. Size values are once, few and many counts, or a class for expanded clones, and some rows have none.

J gene: TRBJ2-3; D gene: NA; V gene: TRBV7-9; clone size: NA; CDR3 DNA: TGTGCCAGCAGCTTAGCTCTTGGATACACAGATACGCAGTATTTT; CDR3 protein: CASSLALGYTDTQYF
J gene: TRBJ2-1; D gene: NA; V gene: TRBV27; clone size: NA; CDR3 DNA: TGTGCCAGCAGTTTAGCCGTTGGTGGTGAGCAGTTCTTC; CDR3 protein: CASSLAVGGEQFF
J gene: TRBJ2-5; D gene: NA; V gene: TRBV19; clone size: NA; CDR3 DNA: TGTGCCAGTAGTGACAGTGGAGAGACCCAGTACTTC; CDR3 protein: CASSDSGETQYF
J gene: TRBJ2-1; D gene: NA; V gene: TRBV11-2; clone size: NA; CDR3 DNA: TGTGCCAGCAGCCGGAGCAGGGGGGACAATGAGCAGTTCTTC; CDR3 protein: CASSRSRGDNEQFF
J gene: TRBJ2-3; D gene: TRBD2; V gene: TRBV20-1; clone size: NA; CDR3 DNA: TGCAGTGCCATAGCGGGGGGTTTTGATACGCAGTATTTT; CDR3 protein: CSAIAGGFDTQYF
J gene: TRBJ2-1; D gene: NA; V gene: TRBV24-1; clone size: NA; CDR3 DNA: TGTCCAATACTCGGGAGTCGAACCTACAATGAGCAGTTCTTC; CDR3 protein: CPILGSRTYNEQFF
J gene: TRBJ1-5; D gene: TRBD1; V gene: TRBV12-3/TRBV12-4; clone size: NA; CDR3 DNA: TGTGCCAGCAGTTGGGACAGGGACAATCAGCCCCAGCATTTT; CDR3 protein: CASSWDRDNQPQHF
J gene: TRBJ1-5; D gene: TRBD1; V gene: TRBV27; clone size: NA; CDR3 DNA: TGTGCCAGCAGTCATTGGCAAGGGACAGGTGCTTCCGATCAGCCCCAGCATTTT; CDR3 protein: CASSHWQGTGASDQPQHF
J gene: TRBJ2-7; D gene: TRBD2; V gene: TRBV7-2; clone size: once; CDR3 DNA: TGTGCCAGCAGCTTAACCCGCGGGGGGGAGCAGTACTTC; CDR3 protein: CASSLTRGGEQYF
J gene: TRBJ1-1; D gene: NA; V gene: TRBV29-1; clone size: NA; CDR3 DNA: TGCAGCGGTTACAGGAAGGTAGGCACTGAAGCTTTCTTT; CDR3 protein: CSGYRKVGTEAFF
J gene: TRBJ2-7; D gene: NA; V gene: TRBV12-3/TRBV12-4; clone size: NA; CDR3 DNA: TGTGCCAGCAGCCCCGTGGGGTACGAGCAGTACTTC; CDR3 protein: CASSPVGYEQYF
J gene: TRBJ1-1; D gene: TRBD1; V gene: TRBV7-3; clone size: NA; CDR3 DNA: TGTGCCAGCAGCTTGGCAGGGGGGCCTGAAGCTTTCTTT; CDR3 protein: CASSLAGGPEAFF
J gene: TRBJ1-2; D gene: NA; V gene: TRBV2; clone size: once; CDR3 DNA: TGTGCCAGCACGGACAGAGCCTATGGCTACACCTTC; CDR3 protein: CASTDRAYGYTF
J gene: TRBJ2-1; D gene: NA; V gene: TRBV9; clone size: NA; CDR3 DNA: TGTGCCAGCAGCGTAGGAACCAGCGAGAAGAACAATGAGCAGTTCTTC; CDR3 protein: CASSVGTSEKNNEQFF
J gene: TRBJ2-7; D gene: NA; V gene: TRBV20-1; clone size: NA; CDR3 DNA: TGCAGTGCCCAGCCCGATGACTACGAGCAGTACTTC; CDR3 protein: CSAQPDDYEQYF
J gene: TRBJ2-3; D gene: NA; V gene: TRBV20-1; clone size: NA; CDR3 DNA: TGCAGTGCCACCTTGACAGATACGCAGTATTTT; CDR3 protein: CSATLTDTQYF
J gene: TRBJ2-3; D gene: TRBD2; V gene: TRBV9; clone size: NA; CDR3 DNA: TGTGCCAGCAGCGTAGGTCCAGCGGGAGGGCCATATGATACGCAGTATTTT; CDR3 protein: CASSVGPAGGPYDTQYF
J gene: TRBJ1-1; D gene: NA; V gene: TRBV12-3/TRBV12-4; clone size: NA; CDR3 DNA: TGTGCCAGCAGTTTCGGACTGAAAGCTTTCTTT; CDR3 protein: CASSFGLKAFF
J gene: TRBJ2-5; D gene: NA; V gene: TRBV3-1; clone size: once; CDR3 DNA: TGTGCCAGCAGCTCCTTACGGGGGGCCGACCAAGAGACCCAGTACTTC; CDR3 protein: CASSSLRGADQETQYF
J gene: TRBJ2-1; D gene: NA; V gene: TRBV14; clone size: NA; CDR3 DNA: TGTGCCAGCAGCCAAGATTGGGTAATCGATGAGCAGTTCTTC; CDR3 protein: CASSQDWVIDEQFF
J gene: TRBJ1-5; D gene: NA; V gene: TRBV7-6; clone size: NA; CDR3 DNA: TGTGCCAGCAGCTCCGTAGGAAACAATCAGCCCCAGCATTTT; CDR3 protein: CASSSVGNNQPQHF
J gene: TRBJ2-3; D gene: NA; V gene: TRBV6-6; clone size: NA; CDR3 DNA: TGTGCCAGCAAACTGGACTATCGCCCAGATACGCAGTATTTT; CDR3 protein: CASKLDYRPDTQYF